One sample yielded the 27 T cell receptor beta chains listed below, sequenced in a study of blood T cell dynamics during melanoma immunotherapy. Here immunoSEQ multiplex PCR was the method, and the copy in TCRdb shows in-frame clones only, minus some. In the table there are around 20,000 clones, about 90% of which are singletons. The time point here: week 3, after first cycle of checkpoint inhibitor. This specimen consisted of blood, obtained from a patient treated with checkpoint blockade. The receptor set was obtained from a human donor with melanoma.

V is TRBV6-4 and J is TRBJ2-2; perhaps TRBD2 as D (7 bases). Trimming removed 3 bases at V and 4 bases at J, with 12 bases between. There are 15 residues in the CDR3. The germline V gene has CDR1 MRHNA and CDR2 SNTAGT. CDR3 in amino acids: CASSEEGGGTGELFF. The CDR3 nucleotides are TGTGCCAGCAGTGAGGAGGGAGGGGGCACCGGGGAGCTGTTTTTT.

The gene calls are TRBV9 and TRBJ2-1; a weak D match, TRBD2 (5 bases). Germline V lookup: CDR1 SGDLS, CDR2 YYNGEE. The CDR3 sequence is 15 residues long. Trimming pared 0 bases from V and 2 bases from J, leaving 9 bases between. The CDR3 region is CASSVGLATYNEQFF. CDR3 sequence (DNA): TGTGCCAGCAGCGTAGGGCTAGCCACCTACAATGAGCAGTTCTTC.

The chain couples TRBV5-1 to TRBJ1-6, with 7 positions matching TRBD1. The CDR3 runs 15 residues. CDR1 and CDR2 (germline): SGHRS, YFSETQ. The J segment lost 7 bases and the V segment lost 4 bases, leaving 8 bases of the junction unmatched. The CDR3 DNA is TGCGCCAGCAGCACCCGACAGGGAGAAAATTCACCCCTCCACTTT. It is translated as CASSTRQGENSPLHF.

The chain links TRBV5-8 to TRBJ2-4; TRBD1 matches at 7 bases. This CDR3 is 16 amino acids long. V dropped 3 bases and J dropped 0; count of bases not matched to a gene: 6. Germline lookup yields CDR1 SGHTS and CDR2 YDEGEE. The chain's CDR3 is CASSWGQSGAKNIQYF. CDR3 sequence (DNA): TGTGCCAGCAGCTGGGGACAGAGTGGAGCCAAAAACATTCAGTACTTC. Looking up the rest from reference TRBV5-8 and TRBJ2-4 gives the full variable domain: EAGVTQSPTHLIKTRGQQATLRCSPISGHTSVYWYQQALGLGLQFLLWYDEGEERNRGNFPPRFSGRQFPNYSSELNVNALELEDSALYLCASSWGQSGAKNIQYFGAGTRLSVL.

This chain links TRBV5-6 with TRBJ2-3; TRBD2 agrees at 10 bases. The CDR3 length is 18 residues. CDR1 is SGHDT and CDR2 is YYEEEE in the germline V gene. Trimming removed 0 bases from V and 2 bases from J; junction bases left unmatched: 9. CDR3: CASSLGLAGVWNTDTQYF. The CDR3 region has the DNA TGTGCCAGCAGCTTGGGGCTAGCGGGAGTTTGGAACACAGATACGCAGTATTTT.

The chain carries TRBV6-1 and TRBJ2-1; 12 positions agree with TRBD2. The V and J ends lost 5 bases and 5 bases, in that order; junction bases with no gene match: 1. This CDR3 has 14 amino acids. Germline lookup yields CDR1 MNHNS and CDR2 SASEGT. CDR3 coding DNA: TGTGCCAGCAGTAGGACTAGCGGGGACAATGAGCAGTTCTTC. Protein: CASSRTSGDNEQFF.

This chain connects TRBV6-5 to TRBJ1-6; TRBD1 might be the D (6 bases). Trimming took off 0 bases at V and 7 bases at J, with 10 bases between the two ends. The CDR3 has 15 amino acids. Per the germline V gene, CDR1 is MNHEY and CDR2 is SVGAGI. The CDR3 reads CASSYSHRDNSPLHF. As DNA, the CDR3 is TGTGCCAGCAGTTACTCTCACAGGGACAATTCACCCCTCCACTTT.

This clone was seen a single time. The chain recombines TRBV9 with TRBJ1-4; a weak D match, TRBD1 (6 bases). V shed 0 bases and J shed 4 bases, with 16 bases lying between them. Germline CDR1 SGDLS, CDR2 YYNGEE. CDR3 length: 17 amino acids. CDR3 DNA: TGTGCCAGCAGCGTAGCCCCCGACAGAGGGGGTAATGAAAAACTGTTTTTT. This sequence encodes CASSVAPDRGGNEKLFF.

The rearrangement joins TRBV10-3 to TRBJ2-7; 9 nucleotides align to TRBD1. V gave up 5 bases and J gave up 3 bases; unmatched junction bases: 5. CDR3 size: 14 residues. The germline gives CDR1 ENHRY, CDR2 SYGVKD. The CDR3 is CAISSGTGLYEQYF. The DNA for the CDR3 is TGTGCCATCAGTTCCGGGACAGGGCTCTACGAGCAGTACTTC.

The chain uses TRBV7-2 and TRBJ1-6, with D tentatively TRBD1 (5 bases). This CDR3 spans 17 amino acids. Trimming removed 5 bases at V and 3 bases at J, with 17 bases between. Germline CDR1 is SGHTA and CDR2 is FQGNSA. The DNA of the CDR3 is TGTGCCAGCAGCCGGAAGAGGACAAGATTCTATAATTCACCCCTCCACTTT. It is translated as CASSRKRTRFYNSPLHF.

The chain combines TRBV9 with TRBJ1-1; no clear D gene. Germline-derived CDR1 and CDR2 are SGDLS and YYNGEE. Trimming shortened V by 0 bases and J by 4 bases, and 16 bases separated the two germline ends. CDR3 size: 16 residues. The CDR3 loop reads CASSVAGGQESTEAFF. CDR3 bases: TGTGCCAGCAGCGTAGCCGGAGGGCAGGAAAGCACTGAAGCTTTCTTT.

The V and J genes are TRBV19 and TRBJ1-5, with 7 bases that match TRBD1. The CDR3 has 15 residues. J was trimmed by 4 bases and V by 5 bases; bases with no gene match: 8. Germline CDR1 is LNHDA and CDR2 is SQIVND (reference sequence). Here the CDR3 DNA reads TGTGCCAGTAGTGAGACAGGGCAGAGGAATCAGCCCCAGCATTTT. Its translation is CASSETGQRNQPQHF.

This chain's CDR3 is CASSTVFGRAYEQYF. The CDR3 DNA reads TGCGCCAGCAGTACGGTCTTCGGCAGGGCCTACGAGCAGTACTTC. The chain joins TRBV10-1 to TRBJ2-7, with D possibly TRBD1 on 5 matching bases. CDR1 is WNHNN, CDR2 SYGVQD, per germline (reference sequence). The CDR3 has 15 amino acids. V shed 5 bases and J shed 2 bases, with 16 bases lying between them.

The CDR3 here is CASSLLAGAGDTQYF. CDR3 DNA: TGCGCCAGCAGCTTACTAGCGGGAGCGGGAGATACGCAGTATTTT. The J gene is TRBJ2-3, the V gene TRBV5-1; 11 positions agree with TRBD2. Trimming removed 2 bases from V and 5 bases from J; junction bases left unmatched: 4. CDR3 length: 15 amino acids. Germline V gene lookup returns CDR1 SGHRS and CDR2 YFSETQ.

The V and J genes are TRBV4-2 and TRBJ2-7; tentatively, D is TRBD2 (5 bases). Per the germline V gene, CDR1 is LGHNA and CDR2 is YNFKEQ. The V end was cut by 2 bases, the J end by 3 bases, with 14 bases between. This CDR3 contains 15 residues. As DNA, the CDR3 is TGTGCCAGCAGCCAAACCACTAGTATAGTCTACGAGCAGTACTTC. Translated, it gives CASSQTTSIVYEQYF.

The V gene is TRBV7-4, the J gene TRBJ1-4; D remains ambiguous. Germline-derived CDR1 and CDR2 are SGHVT and SQSDAQ. V gave up 3 bases and J gave up 8 bases, with 13 bases separating them. The CDR3 length is 14 residues. The CDR3 bases are TGTGCCAGCAGCTTGGACGGGGAATGGGAAAAACTGTTTTTT. This encodes CASSLDGEWEKLFF.

V usage is TRBV20-1 and J usage is TRBJ1-1, with D perhaps matching TRBD1 (6 bases). Trimming cost V 3 bases and J 6 bases, with 8 bases left between them. The germline V gene encodes CDR1 DFQATT and CDR2 SNEGSKA (reference sequence). This CDR3 has 11 amino acids. Written as DNA, the CDR3 is TGCAGTGCTAGTGGGGGCCCTGAAGCTTTCTTT. This codes for CSASGGPEAFF.

J is TRBJ2-3 and V is TRBV27; TRBD2 matches at 9 bases. CDR1 and CDR2 (germline): MNHEY, SMNVEV (reference sequence). V lost 5 bases and J lost 1; bases outside the gene matches: 4. The CDR3 runs 15 residues. CDR3 bases: TGTGCCAGCAGTCCCCGGACTAGCGGCACAGATACGCAGTATTTT. Residues: CASSPRTSGTDTQYF.

This chain joins TRBV27 and TRBJ1-1; no reliable D call. The V end was cut by 5 bases, the J end by 11 bases, with 21 bases between. The CDR3 runs to 14 residues. Per germline, CDR1 MNHEY and CDR2 SMNVEV (reference sequence). In nucleotides, the CDR3 is TGTGCCAGCAGTCCATTCGTAATAGGGATGGGCGCTTTCTTT. Translating gives CASSPFVIGMGAFF.

V gene TRBV11-2 combines with J gene TRBJ2-2, with 7 bases that match TRBD1. There are 14 residues in the CDR3. Germline loops: CDR1 SGHAT, CDR2 FQNNGV. Losses at the gene ends were 5 bases for V and 6 bases for J; bases not matched to a gene: 6. CDR3 DNA sequence: TGTGCCAGCAGCAGACAGGGTTACGCCGGGGAGCTGTTTTTT. Its protein is CASSRQGYAGELFF. The whole variable domain, filled in from reference TRBV11-2 and TRBJ2-2, reads EAGVAQSPRYKIIEKRQSVAFWCNPISGHATLYWYQQILGQGPKLLIQFQNNGVVDDSQLPKDRFSAERLKGVDSTLKIQPAKLEDSAVYLCASSRQGYAGELFFGEGSRLTVL.

The CDR3 DNA reads as TGTGCCAGTAGTATACGAACAAGCAATCAGCCCCAGCATTTT. It specifies CASSIRTSNQPQHF. The rearrangement links TRBV19 to TRBJ1-5; D gene unclear. V gave up 2 bases and J gave up 1 base, with 6 bases separating them. The CDR3 is 14 amino acids. Germline CDR1 LNHDA, CDR2 SQIVND (reference sequence).

The CDR3 region is CASRGGGGSSYNEQFF. The CDR3 DNA follows: TGTGCCAGCAGAGGGGGTGGCGGGAGCTCCTACAATGAGCAGTTCTTC. This sequence joins TRBV5-4 and TRBJ2-1, with a possible D match to TRBD2 (7 bases). The CDR3 has 16 amino acids. Trimming cost V 5 bases and J 0 bases, with 15 bases left between them. Germline CDR1 and CDR2: SGHNT and YYREEE (reference sequence).

The rearrangement joins TRBV11-2 to TRBJ2-1, with 9 bases identical to TRBD2. The CDR3 runs 17 residues. Per the germline V gene, CDR1 is SGHAT and CDR2 is FQNNGV. J lost 6 bases, V lost 5 bases, and 14 bases had no gene match. CDR3 in amino acids: CASSPRAAGGPGNEQFF. The CDR3 DNA reads as TGTGCCAGCAGCCCAAGGGCGGCGGGAGGGCCGGGCAATGAGCAGTTCTTC.

The chain is built from TRBV4-3 and TRBJ1-2, with a possible D match to TRBD1 (5 bases). Trimming left V 3 bases short and J 8 bases short, with 16 bases between. This CDR3 contains 14 residues. Germline V lookup: CDR1 LGHNA, CDR2 YSLEER. This CDR3 is CASSQVAGTRGYTF. The CDR3 nucleotides are TGCGCCAGCAGCCAGGTCGCGGGGACGAGAGGCTACACCTTC.

By proportion, this clone is medium-sized. V and J are TRBV7-9 and TRBJ2-7, with 9 bases aligning to TRBD1. The germline CDR1 and CDR2 sequences are SEHNR and FQNEAQ (reference sequence). The CDR3 spans 16 residues. V lost 1 base to trimming and J lost 5 bases; unmatched junction nucleotides: 9. CDR3 residues: CASSLGDRTGDNEQYF. The CDR3 nucleotides read TGTGCCAGCAGCTTAGGCGATCGGACAGGGGATAACGAGCAGTACTTC.

The chain employs TRBV27 and TRBJ2-7, with 9 nucleotides matching TRBD1. The junction had 6 bases not matched to a gene; V was cut back by 8 bases and J by 4 bases. The CDR3 totals 13 residues. Germline V gives CDR1 MNHEY, CDR2 SMNVEV (reference sequence). DNA for the CDR3: TGTGCCAGCGCCGGGACAGGGAATTACGAGCAGTACTTC. It specifies CASAGTGNYEQYF.

The count of this clone is one. The chain uses TRBV6-5 and TRBJ2-5; D gene ambiguous. Trimming shortened V by 0 bases and J by 4 bases, and 9 bases separated the two germline ends. This CDR3 region has 14 residues. Germline V gene lookup returns CDR1 MNHEY and CDR2 SVGAGI. Here the CDR3 DNA reads TGTGCCAGCAGTTACTCGATGTCAGGAGAGACCCAGTACTTC. This codes for CASSYSMSGETQYF.